This TCR beta chain was observed in a study of blood T cells in healthy people across ages. Study observations and caveats: Naive T cell percentage showed a strong correlation with TCR beta diversity. Roughly linearly, TCR beta diversity per million T cells fell as age increased. Conclusively comparing naive with antigen-experienced cells was impossible with unsorted PBMCs.

As for this clonotype: Its specificity is not known.

Combining a sample-barcoded 5' primer with a J-beta primer mix, a second PCR ran for roughly 6 to 12 cycles. Each single sample gave us at least 3 million CDR3-containing paired-end reads. TCRdb analysed the 5' RACE reads with MiXCR anew, one entry per CDR3 protein. The sample has around 1,900,000 distinct CDR3 sequences; about two fifths are singletons. The germline CDR1 and CDR2 sequences are SQVTM and ANQGSEA. CDR3 length: 17 residues. Trimming cost V 6 bases and J 0 bases, with 21 bases left between them. The chain employs TRBV29-1 and TRBJ2-4; a weak D match, TRBD1 (6 bases). The TCR originated in a human donor in good health. Sequences were obtained from blood. CDR3 DNA sequence: TGCAGCGTCAAGGACAAGGGGGAATTCCTAGCCAAAAACATTCAGTACTTC. This codes for CSVKDKGEFLAKNIQYF.